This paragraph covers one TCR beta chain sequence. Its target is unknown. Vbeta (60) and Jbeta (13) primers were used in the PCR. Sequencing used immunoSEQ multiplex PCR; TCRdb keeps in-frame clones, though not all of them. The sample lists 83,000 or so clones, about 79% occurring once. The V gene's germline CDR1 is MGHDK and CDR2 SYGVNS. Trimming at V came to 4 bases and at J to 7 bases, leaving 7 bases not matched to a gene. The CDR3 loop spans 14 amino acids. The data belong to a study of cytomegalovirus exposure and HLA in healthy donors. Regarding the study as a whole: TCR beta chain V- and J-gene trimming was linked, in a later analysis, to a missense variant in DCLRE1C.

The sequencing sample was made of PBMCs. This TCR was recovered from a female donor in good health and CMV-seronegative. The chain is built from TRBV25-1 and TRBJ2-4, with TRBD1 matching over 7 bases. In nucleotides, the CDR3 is TGTGCCAGCAGTGTAAACCGGGACAGTAACATTCAGTACTTC. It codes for CASSVNRDSNIQYF.